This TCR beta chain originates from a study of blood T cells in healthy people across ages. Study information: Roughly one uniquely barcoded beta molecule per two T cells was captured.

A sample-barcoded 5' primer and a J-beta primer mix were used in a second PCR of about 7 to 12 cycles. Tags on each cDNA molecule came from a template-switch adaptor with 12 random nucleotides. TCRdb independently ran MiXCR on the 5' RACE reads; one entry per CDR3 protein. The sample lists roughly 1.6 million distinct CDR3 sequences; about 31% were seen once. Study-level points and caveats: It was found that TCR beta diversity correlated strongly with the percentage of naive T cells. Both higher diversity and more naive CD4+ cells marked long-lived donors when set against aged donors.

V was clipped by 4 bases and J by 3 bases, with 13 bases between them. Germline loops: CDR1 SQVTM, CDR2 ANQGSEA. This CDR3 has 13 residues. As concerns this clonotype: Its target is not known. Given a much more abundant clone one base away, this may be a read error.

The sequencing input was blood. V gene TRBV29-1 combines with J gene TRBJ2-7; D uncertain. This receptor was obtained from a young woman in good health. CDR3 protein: CSVAGLANYEQYF. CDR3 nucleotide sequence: TGCAGCGTTGCCGGTCTCGCCAACTACGAGCAGTACTTC.